This TCR beta chain came from a study of blood T cell repertoires in COVID-19. Clones were read by immunoSEQ multiplex PCR, and TCRdb kept only the in-frame ones, dropping some. In the table there are 300,000 to 350,000 clones, nearly 90% of which are singletons. The CDR3 is 15 amino acids. J lost 5 bases, V lost 0 bases, and 6 bases had no gene match. Germline lookup yields CDR1 LGHDT and CDR2 YNNKEL (reference sequence). Participants were aged about 18 to 89 years from some 24 US areas. This chain uses TRBV3-1 (or the pseudogene TRBV3-2) with TRBJ2-7; 8 bases align to TRBD1. The receptor's source is a woman aged 18-30 years with acute COVID-19. The sample comprised PBMCs or T cells enriched from blood (not recorded which). CDR3 protein: CASSQDQGAGDEQYF. CDR3 sequence (DNA): TGTGCCAGCAGCCAAGATCAGGGGGCAGGCGACGAGCAGTACTTC.